The 28 T cell receptor beta chains reported below all come from one sample, sequenced in a study of blood T cells in healthy people across ages. It was with a sample-barcoded 5' primer and a J-beta primer mix that a second PCR of about 6 to 12 cycles was run. TCRdb re-called the 5' RACE reads through MiXCR, storing one row per CDR3 protein. Found here are about a million distinct CDR3 sequences, under 40% of them singletons; the top ten hold over 10%. Sequencing was performed on blood. The receptors originated from a man younger than 35 in good health.

A note on this clonotype: One junction end disagrees with the germline gene, perhaps due to a read error. The chain carries TRBV4-3 and TRBJ2-2, with D possibly being TRBD2 (5 bases). Germline loops: CDR1 LGHNA, CDR2 YSLEER. The CDR3 extends over 15 amino acids. The CDR3 region is CASSQDRGNTGVLFF. CDR3 bases: TGCGCCAGCAGCCAAGATCGAGGGAACACCGGGGTGCTGTTTTTT.

The chain has TRBV21-1 and TRBJ2-5; the table's D gene call, TRBD1, was not cross checked with the DNA. TRBV21-1 is shown as a pseudogene. The length of the CDR3 is 16 residues. The CDR3 nucleotides read TGTGCCAGCAGCCCCCCCGCCGGACAGCTCCAAGAGACCCAGTACTTC. This sequence encodes CASSPPAGQLQETQYF.

In its sample, this clonotype was seen a few times. The gene calls are TRBV4-1 and TRBJ2-1; 12 bases are a match to TRBD2. The CDR3 loop spans 14 amino acids. CDR1 is MGHRA and CDR2 is YSYEKL in the germline V gene. Trimming removed 2 bases from V and 9 bases from J; junction bases left unmatched: 2. In nucleotides, the CDR3 is TGCGCCAGCAGCCAACTAGCGGGGGGGTTTGAGCAGTTCTTC. Translating gives CASSQLAGGFEQFF.

The J gene is TRBJ1-4, the V gene TRBV12-3 or TRBV12-4; a possible D gene is TRBD1 (5 bases). V was trimmed by 6 bases and J by 8 bases, leaving 16 bases between them. The CDR3 consists of 14 residues. CDR3 sequence reads: CASRPEGLREKLFF. CDR3 coding DNA: TGTGCCAGCAGGCCGGAGGGGTTGAGGGAAAAACTGTTTTTT.

The V and J genes are TRBV6-6 and TRBJ1-1; D remains ambiguous. Germline loops: CDR1 MNHNY, CDR2 SVGAGI (reference sequence). V lost 5 bases and J 4 bases, leaving 17 bases between the germline ends. The CDR3 runs 15 residues. As DNA, the CDR3 is TGTGCCAGCAGTCTTGATCGGCCCATAGGCACTGAAGCTTTCTTT. As protein: CASSLDRPIGTEAFF.

This clonotype was seen many times. V is TRBV4-3 and J is TRBJ1-2, with 9 bases identical to TRBD1. V lost 2 bases and J lost 2; bases outside the gene matches: 0. CDR3 length: 14 residues. Germline CDR1 is LGHNA and CDR2 is YSLEER. The CDR3 DNA sequence: TGCGCCAGCAGCCAAACAGGGGGCAACTATGGCTACACCTTC. Amino acids: CASSQTGGNYGYTF.

The rearrangement joins TRBV12-3 or TRBV12-4 to TRBJ1-3; D not resolved. Trimming shortened V by 2 bases and J by 7 bases, and 21 bases separated the two germline ends. The CDR3 runs to 17 residues. The chain's CDR3 is CASSLRFGDALSNTIYF. The DNA of the CDR3 is TGTGCCAGCAGTTTACGTTTCGGGGATGCTCTGAGTAACACCATATATTTT.

This chain connects TRBV20-1 to TRBJ2-7; the match to TRBD2 covers 7 bases. The CDR3 consists of 16 residues. J was trimmed by 7 bases and V by 7 bases; bases with no gene match: 22. The germline V gene has CDR1 DFQATT and CDR2 SNEGSKA (reference sequence). CDR3 coding DNA: TGCAGTGTTCCGAAGCGGGGTGGCCGTTTAGATAATGAGCAGTACTTC. Amino acids: CSVPKRGGRLDNEQYF.

In its sample, this clonotype was seen many times. The J gene is TRBJ2-3, the V gene TRBV7-2; 10 bases align to TRBD2. The CDR3 is 18 residues long. J gave up 1 base and V 6 bases, and 13 bases lay outside the gene matches. Germline CDR1 is SGHTA and CDR2 is FQGNSA. DNA for the CDR3: TGTGCCAGCAGTTATAGGAGTGGGCTAGCGGGGGGCACAGATACGCAGTATTTT. Amino acid sequence: CASSYRSGLAGGTDTQYF.

The chain joins TRBV4-3 to TRBJ1-5; 7 bases line up with TRBD1. Germline-derived CDR1 and CDR2 are LGHNA and YSLEER. V gave up 0 bases and J gave up 6 bases; unmatched junction bases: 5. This CDR3 region has 15 residues. This CDR3 is CASSQDGAGGQPQHF. The CDR3 DNA is TGCGCCAGCAGCCAAGATGGGGCAGGGGGTCAGCCCCAGCATTTT.

The chain combines TRBV7-3 with TRBJ2-3; no clear D gene. V shed 0 bases and J shed 2 bases, with 18 bases lying between them. Germline V lookup: CDR1 SGHTA, CDR2 FQGTGA. The CDR3 totals 18 residues. As DNA, the CDR3 is TGTGCCAGCAGCTTAACGGGTGTTGGGTCGACGTACACAGATACGCAGTATTTT. Amino acid sequence: CASSLTGVGSTYTDTQYF.

This chain joins TRBV4-3 and TRBJ2-1, with D maybe TRBD1 (7 bases). V was cut by 2 bases and J by 5 bases, with 10 bases left in between. Germline CDR1 and CDR2: LGHNA and YSLEER. The CDR3 consists of 14 residues. CDR3 in amino acids: CASSQQGGHNEQFF. The CDR3 DNA reads TGCGCCAGCAGCCAACAGGGGGGACACAATGAGCAGTTCTTC.

The table lists this clonotype with a few counts. V usage is TRBV9 and J usage is TRBJ2-4; 12 nucleotides line up with TRBD2. Germline V gene data show CDR1 as SGDLS and CDR2 as YYNGEE. With 3 bases clipped from V and 13 bases from J, the junction kept 8 bases outside the gene matches. This CDR3 is 14 amino acids long. Here the CDR3 reads CASSAGLAGYEQYF. For the CDR3, the DNA is TGTGCCAGCAGCGCCGGACTAGCGGGGTATGAGCAGTACTTC.

This clonotype was counted a few times. This rearrangement joins TRBV29-1 to TRBJ1-1; tentative D call: TRBD1 (5 bases). CDR1 SQVTM and CDR2 ANQGSEA come from the germline V gene. The CDR3 consists of 14 residues. The V end was cut by 5 bases, the J end by 0 bases, with 13 bases between. The CDR3 nucleotides are TGCAGCGTTCGTAGGGGTATAATGAACACTGAAGCTTTCTTT. It specifies CSVRRGIMNTEAFF.

The CDR3 region is CSAYPDTQYF. The CDR3 DNA follows: TGCAGTGCTTACCCAGATACGCAGTATTTT. This rearrangement joins TRBV20-1 to TRBJ2-3; D gene uncertain. CDR1 and CDR2 from the germline V gene are DFQATT and SNEGSKA (reference sequence). Trimming removed 5 bases from V and 4 bases from J, with 4 bases in between. This CDR3 contains 10 residues.

This clonotype appeared once. The rearrangement links TRBV2 to TRBJ2-3; TRBD1 aligns across 9 bases. The CDR3 runs 14 residues. Germline CDR1 is SNHLY and CDR2 is FYNNEI. V lost 8 bases and J lost 4; bases outside the gene matches: 7. Written as DNA, the CDR3 is TGTGCCAGCCCCGGGACAGGGTCCTCAGATACGCAGTATTTT. Translating gives CASPGTGSSDTQYF.

The rearrangement links TRBV3-1 to TRBJ1-4, with TRBD1 matching 10 bases. J gave up 10 bases and V 0 bases, and 5 bases lay outside the gene matches. The CDR3 spans 15 residues. Per germline, CDR1 LGHDT and CDR2 YNNKEL (reference sequence). The DNA for the CDR3 is TGTGCCAGCAGCCAAGAGGGGACAGGGGAGGGAAAACTGTTTTTT. Amino acids: CASSQEGTGEGKLFF.

V gene TRBV6-5 combines with J gene TRBJ2-1, with D unresolved. V lost 8 bases to trimming and J lost 2 bases, with 10 bases between them. Germline V gene sequence: CDR1 MNHEY, CDR2 SVGAGI. This CDR3 has 13 residues. The CDR3 sequence: CASGPSPYNEQFF. CDR3 nucleotides: TGTGCCAGCGGCCCTTCCCCCTACAATGAGCAGTTCTTC.

This clonotype was picked up a small number of times. The chain recombines TRBV20-1 with TRBJ1-2; TRBD1 agrees at 7 bases. V shed 4 bases and J 0 bases; nucleotides not matched to a gene: 8. The CDR3 contains 15 residues. Germline V lookup: CDR1 DFQATT, CDR2 SNEGSKA (reference sequence). CDR3 coding DNA: TGCAGTGCTATAGTCCCGACAGGGCCTAACTATGGCTACACCTTC. It codes for CSAIVPTGPNYGYTF.

This clonotype occurred a few times. The rearrangement links TRBV7-2 to TRBJ1-5; D not resolved. Between the trimmed V and J ends, which lost 1 base and 7 bases, there was a span of 8 bases. The CDR3 has 13 residues. In germline, CDR1 is SGHTA, CDR2 FQGNSA. The CDR3 DNA is TGTGCCAGCAGCTTAGAAGTCCCCCAGCCCCAGCATTTT. This sequence encodes CASSLEVPQPQHF.

This clonotype has a handful of counts. V is TRBV27 and J is TRBJ2-7; D is unclear. V lost 3 bases and J lost 3, with 15 bases in between. The CDR3 consists of 15 residues. CDR1 is MNHEY, CDR2 SMNVEV, per germline (reference sequence). The CDR3 coding sequence is TGTGCCAGCAGTTTGCGTTCAAACCCCCACTACGAGCAGTACTTC. It encodes CASSLRSNPHYEQYF.

The CDR3 sequence is CSAPRGDGYTF. CDR3 nucleotides: TGCAGTGCTCCAAGGGGAGACGGCTACACCTTC. The rearrangement joins TRBV20-1 to TRBJ1-2, with a possible D match to TRBD1 (5 bases). CDR3 length: 11 amino acids. The V gene lost 5 bases and the J gene lost 8 bases, with 12 bases spanning the gap. Looked up from germline, CDR1 is DFQATT and CDR2 is SNEGSKA (reference sequence).

The chain has TRBV6-2 or TRBV6-3 and TRBJ2-7; the D gene could be TRBD1 or TRBD2 (5 bases each). The end of the DNA is better explained by TRBJ2-5, so the J call may be wrong. From germline, CDR1 is MNHEY and CDR2 SVGEGT. The CDR3 covers 17 residues. The CDR3 coding sequence is TGTGCCAGCAGTTACTCGATGGGGACCAACTCCAGGGAGACCCAGTACTTC. It translates to CASSYSMGTNSRETQYF.

The gene calls are TRBV6-1 and TRBJ2-7; no reliable D call. Germline loops: CDR1 MNHNS, CDR2 SASEGT. With 0 bases removed from V and 5 bases from J, the gap between germline ends came to 8 bases. This CDR3 has 13 residues. Here the CDR3 DNA reads TGTGCCAGCAGTGAAGCGGCTCCAGACGAGCAGTACTTC. It encodes CASSEAAPDEQYF.

J is TRBJ1-2 and V is TRBV27, with D unclear. V dropped 1 base and J dropped 0 bases, with 9 bases sitting between them. The CDR3 covers 15 residues. Germline V lookup: CDR1 MNHEY, CDR2 SMNVEV (reference sequence). The CDR3 DNA sequence: TGTGCCAGCAGTTTATGGGGAGTAGCTAACTATGGCTACACCTTC. Translation: CASSLWGVANYGYTF.

In its sample, this clonotype was seen a few times. This sequence joins TRBV20-1 and TRBJ2-7; unclear D gene. The germline V gene has CDR1 DFQATT and CDR2 SNEGSKA (reference sequence). The CDR3 is 15 residues long. Trimming cost V 0 bases and J 2 bases, with 14 bases left between them. Here the CDR3 reads CSARDARLGTYEQYF. In DNA, the CDR3 is TGCAGTGCTAGAGATGCCCGTTTGGGAACCTACGAGCAGTACTTC.

With respect to this clonotype: Its ends do not fully match the called genes, so a read error is possible. The CDR3 spells CAGSQGRGTDDEQFF. The CDR3 DNA sequence: TGCGCCGGCAGCCAAGGAAGGGGGACCGACGATGAGCAGTTCTTC. The chain links TRBV4-1 to TRBJ2-1; possibly TRBD1 for D (6 bases). Germline V CDR1 and CDR2: MGHRA, YSYEKL. This CDR3 contains 15 residues.

The J gene is TRBJ1-6, the V gene TRBV10-3, with 8 bases lining up with TRBD1. The CDR3 spans 14 residues. After removal of 5 bases from V and 9 bases from J, the junction contained 6 bases not matched to a gene. Germline V CDR1 and CDR2: ENHRY, SYGVKD. The CDR3 bases are TGTGCCATCAGTCGAGGACAGGGATCTTCACCCCTCCACTTT. This translates into CAISRGQGSSPLHF.